This TCR beta chain was found in a study of spatial heterogeneity in lung cancer. In its sample, this clonotype is medium-sized. Its antigen is not identified. Sample time point: sample taken at primary tumor resection. Without sorting, whole RNA was sequenced from tumor, nontumor lung or frozen PBMC. Looked up from germline, CDR1 is LNHDA and CDR2 is SQIVND (reference sequence). The ends lost 5 bases at V and 1 base at J; junction bases unmatched: 5. The CDR3 extends over 15 amino acids. TCRdb re-called the 5' RACE reads with MiXCR, one entry per CDR3 protein. The data hold thousands of distinct CDR3 sequences, with 15% to 19% observed a single time. Whole-study results and caveats: Estimates put coverage of tumor T cells near 7% for alpha and approximately 13% for beta chains. Counts of expanded intratumoral alpha and beta TCRs tracked tumor mutation counts.

The sequencing used lung tumor tissue, collected at surgery. The chain is built from TRBV19 and TRBJ1-5; 7 bases are shared with TRBD1. This clonotype was obtained from a female donor with early-stage non-small cell lung cancer. The CDR3 nucleotides are TGTGCCAGTAGTCAGGGACAGCTGAGCAATCAGCCCCAGCATTTT. Encoded protein: CASSQGQLSNQPQHF.